In this sample, the clone carrying this TCR beta chain turned up a few times. This sample is part of a study of cytomegalovirus exposure and HLA in healthy donors. The PCR employed 60 Vbeta primers together with 13 Jbeta primers. The table came from immunoSEQ multiplex PCR; TCRdb's copy has only in-frame clones and leaves some out. The table has about 120,000 clones, 8.5% to 9% seen once. Germline V lookup: CDR1 SGHRS, CDR2 YFSETQ. The germline V and J ends were trimmed by 3 bases and 11 bases, with 17 bases remaining between them. This CDR3 is built from 13 residues. The TCR was taken from a woman between 35 and 50 years old in good health and CMV-seropositive. Sequenced sample: PBMCs. The rearrangement joins TRBV5-1 to TRBJ1-1; maybe TRBD1 (5 bases). Here the CDR3 DNA reads TGCGCCAGCAGCTCGGAGGGTCACAGGAGCGCTTTCTTT. This codes for CASSSEGHRSAFF.